The sequence of this T cell receptor beta chain was determined in a study of human T cells and chemical hapten exposure. Study context: Patch tests of 0.01% DPC on the upper back were read at 6 days.

TCRdb processed the RACE reads anew with MiXCR; each CDR3 protein has one entry. In the table there are over 35,000 distinct CDR3 sequences, more than 8.5% of which are singletons. Findings and caveats of the study: The count of PT1 expanded TCRs correlated positively with patch test score.

This clonotype was detected only a few times. What it binds is not known. The sample's time point: patch test 2, 6 weeks after DPC sensitization. The treatment: therapeutic diphenylcyclopropenone sensitization with weekly scalp DPC. Total RNA extraction was carried out from unfractionated whole blood. The sample was whole blood, taken in connection with sensitization to the hapten diphenylcyclopropenone (DPC). The sequence derives from a woman between 40 and 55 years old with alopecia areata. Some clones in this sample may be carry-over from other donors' samples.

CDR3 loop: CASRLTSGGYEQYF. The CDR3 DNA follows: TGCGCCAGCAGATTGACTAGCGGGGGGTACGAGCAGTACTTC. The rearrangement links TRBV5-1 to TRBJ2-7; 13 nucleotides align to TRBD2. With 5 bases clipped from V and 4 bases from J, the junction kept 3 bases outside the gene matches. The CDR3 contains 14 residues. Germline V gives CDR1 SGHRS, CDR2 YFSETQ.